This TCR beta chain is drawn from a study of T cell responses to AZD1222 COVID-19 vaccine. TCRdb keeps only in-frame clones here, not all; method: immunoSEQ multiplex PCR. Altogether some 150,000 clones are present, around 90% being singletons, with the ten largest covering 4.5% to 5.5%. Looked up from germline, CDR1 is MGHRA and CDR2 is YSYEKL. The ends were cut back, 1 base at V and 0 bases at J, with 16 bases in the middle. This CDR3 region has 18 residues. V gene TRBV4-1 combines with J gene TRBJ2-4, with D tentatively TRBD1 or TRBD2 (5 bases each). The sequence derives from an adult who received the MenACWY meningococcal vaccine as a control. The sample in question was peripheral blood, obtained 28 days after the second dose of the MenACWY control vaccine. The CDR3 is CASSQAPGGPGAKNIQYF. DNA of the CDR3: TGCGCCAGCAGCCAAGCCCCTGGGGGACCCGGAGCCAAAAACATTCAGTACTTC.